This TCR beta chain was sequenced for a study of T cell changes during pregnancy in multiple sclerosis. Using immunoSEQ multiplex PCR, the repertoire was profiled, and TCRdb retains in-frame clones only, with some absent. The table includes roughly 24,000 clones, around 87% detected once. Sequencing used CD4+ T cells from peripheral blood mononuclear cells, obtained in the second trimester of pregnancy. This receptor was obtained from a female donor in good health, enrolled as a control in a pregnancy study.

CDR3 nucleotide sequence: TGTGCCAGCAGCGTAGCTCCAGGGTGGGACACTGAAGCTTTCTTT. Translation gives CASSVAPGWDTEAFF. The J gene is TRBJ1-1, the V gene TRBV9; D may be TRBD1 (5 bases). Trimming pared 0 bases from V and 3 bases from J, leaving 12 bases between. The CDR3 is made up of 15 amino acids. From germline, CDR1 is SGDLS and CDR2 YYNGEE.